These T cell receptor beta chains were read from a single sample in a study of CD4 and CD8 cells across lung adenocarcinoma regions. In TCRdb, the PCR reads were re-called with MiXCR into one record per CDR3 protein. The table records fewer than 30,000 distinct CDR3 sequences, 53% of them present only once. Material for sequencing was CD8+ T cells from the center of a lung tumor. These receptors were taken from a male donor with lung adenocarcinoma. The CD4 and CD8 labels of this study may be unreliable. CDR3s include the opening cysteine and the closing phenylalanine or tryptophan. The D gene is left open where the match is weak. Rows may omit the clone size; those that give it use once, few, many or a size class.

abundance	j_gene	len	d_gene	v_gene	CDR3aa	CDR3nt
NA	TRBJ1-1	13	NA	TRBV6-5	CASSWSGYTEAFF	TGTGCCAGCAGTTGGTCCGGTTACACTGAAGCTTTCTTT
NA	TRBJ2-5	16	TRBD1	TRBV6-1	CASSDAGTGAKNMQYF	TGTGCCAGCAGTGACGCGGGGACAGGGGCCAAAAACATGCAGTATTTC
many	TRBJ2-7	14	NA	TRBV7-6	CASSSGTGSYEQYF	TGTGCCAGCAGCTCCGGGACGGGGTCCTACGAGCAGTACTTC
NA	TRBJ2-7	14	NA	TRBV6-1	CAGSEGSDEDTQYF	TGTGCGGGCAGCGAGGGCTCAGACGAAGATACGCAGTACTTC
NA	TRBJ2-5	12	NA	TRBV12-1	CLGGPGQEIQYF	TGTCTCGGGGGCCCTGGCCAAGAGATCCAGTACTTC
NA	TRBJ2-7	16	NA	TRBV6-1	CASRLKGAGLGYEQYF	TGTGCCAGCAGGCTAAAGGGGGCGGGGTTAGGCTACGAGCAGTACTTC
NA	TRBJ2-3	16	NA	TRBV6-1	CASSPSRVGAKNIQYF	TGTGCCAGCAGCCCATCGCGGGTGGGAGCCAAAAACATTCAGTATTTT
many	TRBJ2-5	16	TRBD2	TRBV4-2	CASSQVGGRESRTQYF	TGTGCCAGCAGCCAAGTTGGCGGGAGGGAATCTAGGACCCAGTACTTC
medium-sized	TRBJ2-1	18	NA	TRBV27	CASRVSARGLNSYNEQFF	TGTGCCAGCAGAGTGTCGGCGAGGGGCCTTAACTCCTACAATGAGCAGTTCTTC
few	TRBJ2-6	19	NA	TRBV7-6	CASSLAMAESSSGANVQNF	TGTGCCAGCAGCTTAGCAATGGCCGAGTCTTCCTCTGGGGCCAACGTCCAGAACTTC
many	TRBJ2-5	15	NA	TRBV3-1	CASSQDGTRKETQYF	TGTGCCAGCAGCCAAGATGGGACCAGGAAAGAGACCCAGTACTTC
NA	TRBJ1-1	12	NA	TRBV30	CAWSLAYTEAFF	TGTGCCTGGAGTTTGGCGTACACTGAAGCTTTCTTT
NA	TRBJ2-3	12	NA	TRBV10-2	CAGRCATDTQYF	TGCGCGGGCAGGTGCGCCACAGACACTCAGTATTTT
few	TRBJ2-1	16	TRBD2	TRBV27	CASSSHEAGRVNEQFF	TGTGCCAGCAGTTCCCACGAAGCGGGGAGAGTAAATGAGCAGTTCTTC
NA	TRBJ2-5	12	NA	TRBV20-1	CSASLTGETQYF	TGCAGTGCTAGTCTAACGGGAGAGACCCAGTACTTC
once	TRBJ2-7	11	NA	TRBV7-9	CATTSIYEQYF	TGTGCCACTACGTCCATCTACGAGCAGTACTTC
NA	TRBJ2-4	15	NA	TRBV10-3	CARCAGRGAKDTQYF	TGTGCCCGTTGCGCGGGGCGGGGAGCCAAAGACACGCAGTACTTC
NA	TRBJ2-3	15	NA	TRBV7-2	CASSSGLGYTDTQYF	TGTGCCAGCAGCTCGGGGCTGGGTTACACAGATACTCAGTACTTT
medium-sized	TRBJ2-1	15	TRBD1	TRBV6-5	CASRPGQGVGNEQFF	TGTGCCAGCAGGCCTGGACAGGGAGTAGGTAATGAGCAGTTCTTC
NA	TRBJ2-4	16	NA	TRBV6-1	CLSSEAGTGAKDTQYF	TGTCTCAGCAGCGAAGCGGGGACGGGGGCCAAAGACACGCAGTATTTC
NA	TRBJ2-3	15	NA	TRBV7-2	CASSLVSGYTETQYF	TGTGCCAGCAGCTTAGTATCGGGTTACACAGAGACCCAGTACTTT
NA	TRBJ2-2	16	TRBD1	TRBV6-1	CASSDKRTGGTGELFF	TGTGCCAGCAGTGATAAACGGACAGGGGGCACCGGGGAGCTGTTTTTT
few	TRBJ2-7	16	NA	TRBV6-1	CASSNKGGLISYEQYF	TGTGCCAGCAGTAATAAGGGGGGCCTGATATCCTACGAGCAGTACTTC
few	TRBJ2-3	16	NA	TRBV6-4	CASSDSGLGAEDTQYF	TGTGCCAGCAGTGACTCGGGGCTAGGGGCCGAAGATACGCAGTACTTT
NA	TRBJ2-2	17	TRBD1	TRBV6-1	CASSPGTGGFLGGELFF	TGTGCCAGCAGCCCCGGGACAGGGGGCTTTCTGGGCGGGGAGCTGTTTTTT
many	TRBJ1-1	14	NA	TRBV10-2	CASSTWTKNTEAFF	TGCGCCAGCAGCACGTGGACAAAGAACACTGAAGCTTTCTTT
medium-sized	TRBJ1-4	15	TRBD1	TRBV7-2	CASSTGQGYIEKLFF	TGTGCCAGCAGCACAGGACAGGGTTACATCGAAAAACTGTTTTTT
NA	TRBJ2-4	17	NA	TRBV11-1	CASSLDFRRLAKNIQYF	TGTGCCAGCAGCTTAGATTTCCGGAGACTAGCCAAAAACATTCAGTACTTC
NA	TRBJ2-3	12	NA	TRBV5-1	CASSLNTDTQYF	TGCGCCAGCAGCCTAAACACAGATACGCAGTATTTT
NA	TRBJ2-7	16	NA	TRBV6-1	CASGEAGARDGDTQYF	TGTGCCAGCGGGGAAGCCGGGGCACGGGATGGGGATACGCAGTACTTC
NA	TRBJ2-4	18	NA	TRBV27	CASSPLGAGGGDKKIQYF	TGTGCCAGCAGTCCCCTGGGAGCCGGGGGCGGTGACAAAAAGATTCAGTACTTC
NA	TRBJ2-3	13	NA	TRBV25-1	CARSEWGTDTQYF	TGTGCCAGGAGTGAATGGGGCACAGATACGCAGTATTTC
NA	TRBJ2-5	15	TRBD2	TRBV6-1	CARGYGGGGHETQYF	TGTGCCAGGGGGTACGGGGGCGGGGGGCACGAGACCCAGTACTTC
NA	TRBJ2-3	14	NA	TRBV10-1	CASTGRRATNTQYF	TGCGCCAGCACGGGGAGACGAGCCACAAATACTCAGTATTTT
many	TRBJ2-3	16	TRBD2	TRBV24-1	CATSDPIAGDVFTQYF	TGTGCCACCAGTGACCCTATAGCGGGAGACGTGTTTACGCAGTATTTT
NA	TRBJ2-4	15	NA	TRBV27	CASGSGRQATDTQYF	TGTGCCAGCGGCTCGGGGCGGCAGGCCACAGATACTCAGTACTTC
few	TRBJ2-3	14	TRBD2	TRBV7-3	CASSFSGRTDTQYF	TGTGCCAGCAGCTTTAGCGGGAGGACAGATACGCAGTATTTT
NA	TRBJ2-6	18	TRBD2	TRBV7-3	CASSLIGGASSGANVLTF	TGTGCCAGCAGCTTAATCGGGGGGGCGAGCTCTGGGGCCAACGTCCTGACTTTC
NA	TRBJ2-3	12	NA	TRBV6-1	CASRGVRETQYF	TGTGCCAGCAGGGGCGTCCGAGAGACGCAGTATTTT
NA	TRBJ2-5	14	TRBD1	TRBV4-1	CASSHPDREETQYF	TGCGCCAGCAGCCACCCGGACAGGGAAGAGACCCAGTACTTC
NA	TRBJ2-4	14	NA	TRBV10-3	CAISDSTGPDMQYF	TGTGCCATCAGTGACAGTACAGGGCCAGATATGCAGTACTTC
NA	TRBJ2-3	14	NA	TRBV6-1	CASSGAGAQDTQYF	TGTGCCAGCTCGGGGGCGGGAGCGCAAGATACGCAGTACTTT
few	TRBJ2-6	18	TRBD1	TRBV9	CASSRGDRLNSGANVLTF	TGTGCCAGCAGCAGAGGGGACAGATTAAACTCTGGGGCCAACGTCCTGACTTTC
NA	TRBJ2-1	16	NA	TRBV4-1	CASSQVVTGSEETQFF	TGCGCCAGCAGCCAAGTTGTCACAGGGTCAGAAGAGACCCAGTTCTTC
few	TRBJ1-5	18	NA	TRBV14	CASSQDFTSLYSNQPQHF	TGTGCCAGCAGCCAAGATTTTACGTCACTCTATAGCAATCAGCCCCAGCATTTT
NA	TRBJ2-7	14	TRBD2	TRBV6-1	CARSGGGSPDTQYF	TGTGCGAGGAGCGGGGGCGGGAGCCCAGATACGCAGTACTTC
NA	TRBJ2-3	15	NA	TRBV5-1	CARSLGGRGTDTQYF	TGCGCCAGGAGCTTGGGGGGGCGAGGGACAGATACGCAGTATTTT
NA	TRBJ2-3	14	NA	TRBV27	CPSTALAATDIQYF	TGCCCCAGCACGGCCCTGGCGGCCACAGACATTCAGTATTTT
many	TRBJ2-5	15	NA	TRBV14	CASSQGYTGTKTQYF	TGTGCCAGCAGCCAAGGCTATACAGGGACGAAGACCCAGTACTTC